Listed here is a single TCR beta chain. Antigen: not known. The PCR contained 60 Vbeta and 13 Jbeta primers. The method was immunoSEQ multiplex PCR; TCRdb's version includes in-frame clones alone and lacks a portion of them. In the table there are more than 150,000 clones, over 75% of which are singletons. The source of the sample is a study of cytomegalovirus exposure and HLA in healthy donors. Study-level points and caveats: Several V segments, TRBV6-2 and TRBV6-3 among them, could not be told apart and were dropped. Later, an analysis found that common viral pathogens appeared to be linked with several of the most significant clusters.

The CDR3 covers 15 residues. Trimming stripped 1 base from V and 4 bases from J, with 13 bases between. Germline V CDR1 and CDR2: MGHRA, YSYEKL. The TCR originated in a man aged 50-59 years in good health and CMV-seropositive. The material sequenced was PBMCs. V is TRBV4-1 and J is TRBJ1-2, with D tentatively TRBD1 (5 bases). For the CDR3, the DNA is TGCGCCAGCAGCCAAGTTGACAGAGACTTCTATGGCTACACCTTC. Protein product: CASSQVDRDFYGYTF.